The 2 T cell receptor beta chains below come from one sample, sequenced in a study of blood T cell repertoires in COVID-19. The data were produced by immunoSEQ multiplex PCR, yet TCRdb's version contains in-frame clones alone and is incomplete. The table records 80,000 or so clones, about 92% of them present only once. The sequenced material came from peripheral blood. The receptors shown here come from a man aged 50-59 years with acute or convalescent COVID-19.

This sequence joins TRBV11-2 and TRBJ1-1, with TRBD1 matching over 11 bases. The V segment lost 1 base and the J segment 4 bases; nucleotides outside the gene matches: 8. From germline, CDR1 is SGHAT and CDR2 FQNNGV. The CDR3 has 17 amino acids. CDR3 residues: CASSLGTGGASLTEAFF. DNA of the CDR3: TGTGCCAGCAGCTTAGGGACAGGGGGCGCGTCTCTCACTGAAGCTTTCTTT.

The chain carries TRBV5-1 and TRBJ2-1, with 11 bases identical to TRBD2. The germline V gene has CDR1 SGHRS and CDR2 YFSETQ. V lost 2 bases, J lost 7 bases, and 8 bases stayed unmatched. The CDR3 consists of 16 residues. In nucleotides, the CDR3 is TGCGCCAGCAGCTTTGTCCTAGCGGGAGGTAAGAATGAGCAGTTCTTC. Residues: CASSFVLAGGKNEQFF.